Shown below are 17 T cell receptor beta chains from a single sample sequenced in a study of blood T cell repertoires in COVID-19. The assay was immunoSEQ multiplex PCR, and TCRdb's table has in-frame clones only and misses some. The sample contains 160,000 or so clones, over 75% of which appear only once. What was sequenced was peripheral blood. The source is a man in his sixties with active or convalescent COVID-19.

The genes are TRBV13 and TRBJ2-7; 11 bases are shared with TRBD1. The J segment lost 6 bases and the V segment lost 3 bases, leaving 4 bases of the junction unmatched. Germline V lookup: CDR1 PRHDT, CDR2 FYEKMQ (reference sequence). The CDR3 consists of 14 residues. CDR3: CASSFGQGASEQYF. CDR3 bases: TGTGCCAGCAGCTTCGGACAGGGGGCTTCCGAGCAGTACTTC.

The chain links TRBV3-1 (or the pseudogene TRBV3-2) to TRBJ1-4; 9 positions agree with TRBD1. Trimming took 4 bases from V and 7 from J; bases not matched to a gene: 13. This CDR3 region has 17 residues. The germline gives CDR1 LGHDT, CDR2 YNNKEL (reference sequence). Here the CDR3 DNA reads TGTGCCAGCAGCCTCAGACCCACCGGGACAGGGCGTGAAAAACTGTTTTTT. Amino acids: CASSLRPTGTGREKLFF.

This clone was counted once. V and J are TRBV24-1 and TRBJ2-2; 14 bases agree with TRBD2. The trim removed 10 bases at V and 0 bases at J, leaving 0 bases unmatched. Germline V lookup: CDR1 KGHDR, CDR2 SFDVKD. This CDR3 has 15 amino acids. The CDR3 DNA reads as TGTGCCACGGGACTAGCGGGAGCGAACACCGGGGAGCTGTTTTTT. Translating gives CATGLAGANTGELFF.

This rearrangement joins TRBV5-1 to TRBJ1-4; 7 bases are a match to TRBD1. Germline V lookup: CDR1 SGHRS, CDR2 YFSETQ. CDR3 length equals 14 residues. V lost 3 bases and J lost 4; bases outside the gene matches: 3. CDR3 DNA: TGCGCCAGCAGCTCAGGGGGTATTAATGAAAAACTGTTTTTT. Amino acids: CASSSGGINEKLFF.

The rearrangement uses TRBV21-1 and TRBJ1-1; TRBD1 is taken as the D call from the table, unchecked against the DNA. TRBV21-1 is labeled a pseudogene. This CDR3 is built from 14 residues. CDR3 in amino acids: CASSATQGNTEAFF. The CDR3 coding sequence is TGTGCCAGCAGCGCAACACAGGGGAACACTGAAGCTTTCTTT.

The rearrangement uses TRBV29-1 and TRBJ2-2; tentative D call: TRBD1 (6 bases). Germline V lookup: CDR1 SQVTM, CDR2 ANQGSEA. With 6 bases removed from V and 6 bases from J, the gap between germline ends came to 17 bases. The CDR3 length is 14 residues. CDR3 amino acids: CSVNGQSHPGELFF. The CDR3 region has the DNA TGCAGCGTAAACGGACAGTCACACCCCGGGGAGCTGTTTTTT.

There are a few counts of this clone. The chain recombines TRBV2 with TRBJ1-4, with 8 bases aligning to TRBD1. Germline V gives CDR1 SNHLY, CDR2 FYNNEI. Germline trimming cut 7 bases from V and 4 bases from J; bases unmatched to any gene: 11. The CDR3 is made up of 16 amino acids. CDR3 region: CASTGQGGSFNEKLFF. The CDR3 DNA reads as TGTGCCAGCACTGGACAGGGAGGATCTTTTAATGAAAAACTGTTTTTT. The complete variable domain, with remaining parts taken from reference TRBV2 and TRBJ1-4, reads EPEVTQTPSHQVTQMGQEVILRCVPISNHLYFYWYRQILGQKVEFLVSFYNNEISEKSEIFDDQFSVERPDGSNFTLKIRSTKLEDSAMYFCASTGQGGSFNEKLFFGSGTQLSVL.

The V call is TRBV2, the J call TRBJ1-5; D is perhaps TRBD1 (6 bases). Per germline, CDR1 SNHLY and CDR2 FYNNEI. CDR3 length equals 15 residues. Trimming took 3 bases from V and 4 from J, leaving 13 bases between them. The DNA of the CDR3 is TGTGCCAGCAGTGATTGGGGGCTAGGAAATCAGCCCCAGCATTTT. Protein sequence: CASSDWGLGNQPQHF. The full variable domain, its missing parts supplied by reference TRBV2 and TRBJ1-5, is EPEVTQTPSHQVTQMGQEVILRCVPISNHLYFYWYRQILGQKVEFLVSFYNNEISEKSEIFDDQFSVERPDGSNFTLKIRSTKLEDSAMYFCASSDWGLGNQPQHFGDGTRLSIL.

This clone came up a few times. This chain links TRBV7-9 with TRBJ1-2, with D hard to call. This CDR3 region has 14 residues. Germline values: CDR1 SEHNR, CDR2 FQNEAQ (reference sequence). With 5 bases removed from V and 4 bases from J, the gap between germline ends came to 14 bases. CDR3 loop: CASSPSHSRYGYTF. The CDR3 nucleotides are TGTGCCAGCAGCCCCTCCCACTCCCGCTATGGCTACACCTTC.

J is TRBJ2-2 and V is TRBV11-3, with 9 bases identical to TRBD1. V was pared by 5 bases and J by 1 base, with 5 bases of the junction left unmatched. This CDR3 is 16 amino acids long. The germline V gene has CDR1 SGHNT and CDR2 YENEEA. The CDR3 sequence: CASSHRDRENTGELFF. The CDR3 region has the DNA TGTGCCAGCAGCCACCGGGACAGGGAGAACACCGGGGAGCTGTTTTTT. The variable domain in full, completed from reference TRBV11-3 and TRBJ2-2, reads EAGVVQSPRYKIIEKKQPVAFWCNPISGHNTLYWYLQNLGQGPELLIRYENEEAVDDSQLPKDRFSAERLKGVDSTLKIQPAELGDSAVYLCASSHRDRENTGELFFGEGSRLTVL.

This chain joins TRBV7-2 and TRBJ1-1, with a weak D call TRBD1 (5 bases). The CDR3 spans 16 residues. Trimming left V 0 bases short and J 1 base short, with 12 bases between. Germline-derived CDR1 and CDR2 are SGHTA and FQGNSA. The CDR3 spells CASSLAQAGENTEAFF. The CDR3 DNA follows: TGTGCCAGCAGCTTAGCCCAAGCGGGGGAGAACACTGAAGCTTTCTTT.

The chain uses TRBV19 and TRBJ1-5; 11 nucleotides align to TRBD1. The trim removed 6 bases at V and 4 bases at J, leaving 5 bases unmatched. CDR1 and CDR2 from the germline V gene are LNHDA and SQIVND (reference sequence). This CDR3 comprises 15 residues. CDR3 region: CASSRGQGGNQPQHF. The CDR3 coding sequence is TGTGCCAGTAGCCGGGGACAGGGGGGGAATCAGCCCCAGCATTTT.

The V and J genes are TRBV7-8 and TRBJ1-3; D is unclear. Germline V lookup: CDR1 SGHVS, CDR2 FQNEAQ. This CDR3 comprises 16 residues. Trimming stripped 5 bases from V and 0 bases from J, with 14 bases between. In DNA, the CDR3 is TGTGCCAGCAGCCCACCGGGGAGCACCTCTGGAAACACCATATATTTT. It translates to CASSPPGSTSGNTIYF.

The chain is built from TRBV11-2 and TRBJ1-3; 9 bases align to TRBD1. The V gene end was trimmed by 5 bases and the J gene end by 2 bases; junction bases not matched to a gene: 10. Germline values: CDR1 SGHAT, CDR2 FQNNGV. The CDR3 length is 17 residues. This chain's CDR3 is CASSLSTGGHAGNTIYF. The CDR3 DNA reads as TGTGCCAGCAGCCTCTCCACAGGGGGCCATGCTGGAAACACCATATATTTT.

The chain recombines TRBV29-1 with TRBJ1-2; the match to TRBD1 covers 7 bases. V lost 7 bases, J lost 6 bases, and 5 bases stayed unmatched. This CDR3 has 11 amino acids. Per the germline V gene, CDR1 is SQVTM and CDR2 is ANQGSEA. The CDR3 nucleotides read TGCAGCGACCGACAGGGCGATGGCTACACCTTC. This gives the protein CSDRQGDGYTF.

This clone appeared a single time. This rearrangement joins TRBV19 to TRBJ1-5, with D perhaps matching TRBD1 (5 bases). V was clipped by 2 bases and J by 6 bases, with 8 bases between them. The CDR3 loop spans 13 amino acids. Germline V gives CDR1 LNHDA, CDR2 SQIVND (reference sequence). The CDR3 sequence is CASSILGRQPQHF. CDR3 nucleotides: TGTGCCAGTAGTATATTGGGGCGTCAGCCCCAGCATTTT.

CDR3 amino acids: CATRTEYSNQPQHF. The CDR3 DNA reads TGTGCCACCCGCACGGAGTATAGCAATCAGCCCCAGCATTTT. The V call is TRBV10-3, the J call TRBJ1-5; D ambiguous. Trimming shortened V by 10 bases and J by 0 bases, and 13 bases separated the two germline ends. This CDR3 has 14 amino acids. The germline CDR1 and CDR2 sequences are ENHRY and SYGVKD.